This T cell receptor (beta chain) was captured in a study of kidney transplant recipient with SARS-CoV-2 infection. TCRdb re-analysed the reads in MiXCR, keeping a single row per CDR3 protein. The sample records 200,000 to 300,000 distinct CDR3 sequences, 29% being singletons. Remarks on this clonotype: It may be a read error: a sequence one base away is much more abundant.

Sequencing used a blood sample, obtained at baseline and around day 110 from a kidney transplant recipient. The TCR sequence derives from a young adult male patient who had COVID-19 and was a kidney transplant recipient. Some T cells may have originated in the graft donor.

The CDR3 spells CASGQELVRGSEQYF. CDR3 coding DNA: TGCGCCAGCGGCCAAGAATTGGTCAGGGGTTCCGAGCAGTACTTC. The rearrangement uses TRBV4-3 and TRBJ2-7; maybe TRBD1 (6 bases). This CDR3 has 15 amino acids. Germline V gene lookup returns CDR1 LGHNA and CDR2 YSLEER.